These 14 T cell receptor beta chains originate from one sample sequenced in a study of shared clonotypes between healthy human individuals. The method was immunoSEQ multiplex PCR; TCRdb's version includes in-frame clones alone and lacks a portion of them. The data contain 1.4 million or so clones, about 98.5% of them seen just once; the ten biggest clones take up approximately 0.4%. Sample: naive CD4+ T cells sorted from blood. Indicated subset: CD45RA+ positively selected. The receptors originated from a man aged 25-40 years in good health.

This chain joins TRBV29-1 and TRBJ2-1; 8 bases map to TRBD2. The CDR3 is 15 amino acids. Germline-derived CDR1 and CDR2 are SQVTM and ANQGSEA. V shed 5 bases and J 9 bases; nucleotides not matched to a gene: 15. CDR3 DNA: TGCAGCGTTCTCGGACTAGTATATCGGGGGGGTGAGCAGTTCTTC. This encodes CSVLGLVYRGGEQFF.

V is TRBV5-1 and J is TRBJ2-7; TRBD2 matches at 7 bases. The CDR3 has 17 residues. Trimming at V came to 0 bases and at J to 2 bases, leaving 11 bases not matched to a gene. Germline V gene sequence: CDR1 SGHRS, CDR2 YFSETQ. The CDR3 DNA reads TGCGCCAGCAGCTTGGGGGGAAGCGGGACCTTCCCCTACGAGCAGTACTTC. Translation gives CASSLGGSGTFPYEQYF.

The rearrangement joins TRBV7-9 to TRBJ1-1; 7 bases are a match to TRBD1. Unmatched junction bases numbered 11, after V lost 5 bases and J lost 5 bases. CDR3 length equals 15 residues. The germline V gene has CDR1 SEHNR and CDR2 FQNEAQ (reference sequence). The CDR3 is CASSATTGVGTEAFF. For the CDR3, the DNA is TGTGCCAGCAGCGCCACAACAGGGGTGGGGACTGAAGCTTTCTTT.

The chain has TRBV27 and TRBJ1-5; TRBD1 might be the D (5 bases). This CDR3 region has 15 residues. Looked up from germline, CDR1 is MNHEY and CDR2 is SMNVEV (reference sequence). The germline V and J ends were trimmed by 2 bases and 3 bases, with 11 bases remaining between them. This CDR3 reads CASSLVGQTNQPQHF. The DNA for the CDR3 is TGTGCCAGCAGTTTAGTCGGACAAACCAATCAGCCCCAGCATTTT.

The genes are TRBV25-1 and TRBJ2-1; TRBD1 agrees at 8 bases. V lost 3 bases, J lost 5 bases, and 6 bases stayed unmatched. Germline V gene sequence: CDR1 MGHDK, CDR2 SYGVNS. This CDR3 contains 15 residues. The chain's CDR3 is CASSDELDRDNEQFF. CDR3 nucleotides: TGTGCCAGCAGTGATGAATTGGACAGGGACAATGAGCAGTTCTTC.

This sequence joins TRBV7-3 and TRBJ2-1; 14 bases match TRBD2. Germline-derived CDR1 and CDR2 are SGHTA and FQGTGA. This CDR3 spans 16 amino acids. V was clipped by 5 bases and J by 8 bases; unmatched bases: 8. CDR3 loop: CASSRGTSGSSYEQFF. CDR3 bases: TGTGCCAGCAGCCGGGGGACTAGCGGGAGTTCGTATGAGCAGTTCTTC.

The chain is built from TRBV15 and TRBJ2-5; D possibly uses TRBD1 or TRBD2 (6 bases each). With 0 bases removed from V and 5 bases from J, the gap between germline ends came to 19 bases. From germline, CDR1 is LNHNV and CDR2 YYDKDF (reference sequence). CDR3 length equals 17 residues. CDR3 in amino acids: CATSRDPPGAVRETQYF. DNA of the CDR3: TGTGCCACCAGCAGAGATCCCCCGGGGGCGGTTCGGGAGACCCAGTACTTC.

The rearrangement uses TRBV9 and TRBJ2-7; D is perhaps TRBD1 (6 bases). Germline assignment: CDR1 SGDLS and CDR2 YYNGEE. The CDR3 covers 16 residues. V was pared by 0 bases and J by 0 bases, with 13 bases between. The CDR3 nucleotides read TGTGCCAGCAGCGTAGGAGTGCAGGGGTCCTCCTACGAGCAGTACTTC. It is translated as CASSVGVQGSSYEQYF.

The genes are TRBV7-6 and TRBJ2-1; D is unresolved. The CDR3 runs to 16 residues. The V gene's germline CDR1 is SGHVS and CDR2 FNYEAQ. V lost 6 bases and J 0 bases, leaving 15 bases between the germline ends. In DNA, the CDR3 is TGTGCCAGCAGATTGACTCGTATTTCCTCCTACAATGAGCAGTTCTTC. It specifies CASRLTRISSYNEQFF.

The V and J genes are TRBV27 and TRBJ2-7; 7 bases are shared with TRBD1. Germline V gene sequence: CDR1 MNHEY, CDR2 SMNVEV (reference sequence). The V and J ends lost 3 bases and 2 bases, in that order; junction bases with no gene match: 7. The CDR3 sequence is 15 residues long. The chain's CDR3 is CASSLASGTAYEQYF. The CDR3 DNA sequence: TGTGCCAGCAGTTTGGCCTCCGGGACAGCCTACGAGCAGTACTTC.

The V and J genes are TRBV28 and TRBJ1-5; a possible D gene is TRBD1 (5 bases). The CDR3 sequence is 14 residues long. CDR1 and CDR2 from the germline V gene are MDHEN and SYDVKM. V lost 4 bases to trimming and J lost 2 bases, with 9 bases between them. CDR3 sequence: CASSWGWGNQPQHF. The CDR3 DNA reads TGTGCCAGCAGTTGGGGGTGGGGCAATCAGCCCCAGCATTTT.

V is TRBV29-1 and J is TRBJ2-1; TRBD1 matches at 12 bases. With 8 bases clipped from V and 5 bases from J, the junction kept 10 bases outside the gene matches. Germline V gene lookup returns CDR1 SQVTM and CDR2 ANQGSEA. The CDR3 is made up of 15 amino acids. The CDR3 here is CSTRRGTGGNNEQFF. The CDR3 region has the DNA TGCAGCACCCGGAGGGGGACAGGGGGCAACAATGAGCAGTTCTTC.

Note on this clone: Germline is not matched at one junction end, which may reflect a read error. This rearrangement joins TRBV5-1 to TRBJ2-1; TRBD2 might be the D (6 bases). This CDR3 has 15 residues. Germline CDR1 SGHRS, CDR2 YFSETQ. The CDR3 bases are TGCGCCAGCAGCCTGGGGGGAACCTCCCACAATGAGCAGTTCTTC. Its protein product is CASSLGGTSHNEQFF.

The rearrangement links TRBV7-6 to TRBJ2-1; the match to TRBD2 covers 7 bases. The germline CDR1 and CDR2 sequences are SGHVS and FNYEAQ. V shed 0 bases and J 2 bases; nucleotides not matched to a gene: 7. The CDR3 is made up of 17 amino acids. DNA for the CDR3: TGTGCCAGCAGCTTAGCGAGGTCTAGCGGTACCTACAATGAGCAGTTCTTC. Its translation is CASSLARSSGTYNEQFF.